The 27 T cell receptor beta chains presented below share a single source sample, sequenced in a study of blood T cells in healthy people across ages. A second PCR, run for roughly 7 to 11 cycles, used a sample-barcoded 5' primer plus a J-beta primer mix. TCRdb reanalysed the 5' RACE reads using MiXCR and keeps one entry per CDR3 protein. The sample has 800,000 to 950,000 distinct CDR3 sequences; around 48% are singletons. Sequencing used blood. These receptors were taken from a man aged 30 to 39 in good health.

In its sample, this clonotype was seen a few times. The gene calls are TRBV10-3 and TRBJ2-7; D might be TRBD1 or TRBD2, each matching 5 bases. Gene TRBJ2-5 matches the end of the DNA better, so the J call may be wrong. Per the germline V gene, CDR1 is ENHRY and CDR2 is SYGVKD. The CDR3 covers 15 residues. CDR3 residues: CAISDLARGQETQYF. The CDR3 DNA sequence: TGTGCCATCAGTGACCTGGCGAGGGGACAAGAGACCCAGTACTTC.

This chain uses TRBV20-1 with TRBJ2-1; D might be TRBD1 or TRBD2, each matching 5 bases. The CDR3 covers 13 residues. CDR1 is DFQATT, CDR2 SNEGSKA, per germline (reference sequence). The V end was cut by 3 bases, the J end by 12 bases, with 18 bases between. The CDR3 sequence: CSARSRAPRGQFF. CDR3 nucleotide sequence: TGCAGTGCTAGGAGCAGGGCGCCTCGGGGGCAGTTCTTC.

V and J are TRBV9 and TRBJ2-4, with D unresolved. The closer fit of TRBJ2-7 to the DNA end suggests the J call may be wrong. The CDR3 consists of 12 residues. The germline CDR1 and CDR2 sequences are SGDLS and YYNGEE. CDR3 amino acids: CASPDLTYEQYF. CDR3 nucleotides: TGTGCCAGCCCAGACTTAACCTACGAGCAGTACTTC.

This clonotype has a handful of counts. V and J are TRBV7-2 and TRBJ1-5, with 7 bases lining up with TRBD1. Germline CDR1 and CDR2: SGHTA and FQGNSA. CDR3 length: 15 amino acids. The V segment lost 4 bases and the J segment 0 bases; nucleotides outside the gene matches: 3. The CDR3 DNA sequence: TGTGCCAGCAGCTCCGGGACAGTTAGCAATCAGCCCCAGCATTTT. It specifies CASSSGTVSNQPQHF.

The rearrangement links TRBV29-1 to TRBJ2-7; 8 bases align to TRBD1. Germline CDR1 SQVTM, CDR2 ANQGSEA. This CDR3 contains 14 residues. Trimming took 4 bases from V and 0 from J; bases not matched to a gene: 5. CDR3 sequence (DNA): TGCAGCGTTGTGGGGGGACAGGCCTCCTACGAGCAGTACTTC. Protein: CSVVGGQASYEQYF.

The chain employs TRBV7-8 and TRBJ1-5; tentatively, D is TRBD1 (5 bases). The germline V gene has CDR1 SGHVS and CDR2 FQNEAQ. This CDR3 region has 15 residues. V gave up 7 bases and J gave up 2 bases, with 15 bases separating them. The CDR3 nucleotides are TGTGCCAGCACCCTGGGGGAGTATGGCAATCAGCCCCAGCATTTT. It encodes CASTLGEYGNQPQHF.

This chain uses TRBV3-1 with TRBJ2-2; a weak D match, TRBD2 (5 bases). Trimming took off 2 bases at V and 6 bases at J, with 10 bases between the two ends. Germline V lookup: CDR1 LGHDT, CDR2 YNNKEL (reference sequence). The CDR3 contains 14 residues. For the CDR3, the DNA is TGTGCCAGCAGCCAAATTAGCGACGCCGGGGAGCTGTTTTTT. This translates into CASSQISDAGELFF.

This clonotype occurred a few times. The rearrangement links TRBV20-1 to TRBJ1-2; D is perhaps TRBD1 (5 bases). This CDR3 has 13 amino acids. Germline V gene lookup returns CDR1 DFQATT and CDR2 SNEGSKA (reference sequence). V dropped 1 base and J dropped 2 bases, with 8 bases sitting between them. The CDR3: CSARGEGNYGYTF. The CDR3 DNA sequence: TGCAGTGCTAGAGGGGAGGGGAACTATGGCTACACCTTC.

This clonotype occurred a few times. The chain uses TRBV2 and TRBJ1-6; D is unclear. Trimming removed 7 bases at V and 7 bases at J, with 8 bases between. This CDR3 has 12 residues. The germline CDR1 and CDR2 sequences are SNHLY and FYNNEI. The CDR3 sequence: CASTPENSPLHF. In DNA, the CDR3 is TGTGCCAGCACTCCGGAAAATTCACCCCTCCACTTT.

The chain has TRBV5-1 and TRBJ1-1; TRBD1 aligns across 7 bases. Germline CDR1 and CDR2: SGHRS and YFSETQ. Trimming removed 6 bases from V and 0 bases from J; junction bases left unmatched: 8. There are 15 residues in the CDR3. CDR3 sequence: CASTKGDSVNTEAFF. The CDR3 nucleotides are TGCGCCAGCACCAAAGGGGACAGTGTGAACACTGAAGCTTTCTTT.

The chain uses TRBV9 and TRBJ2-3, with D perhaps matching TRBD1 or TRBD2 (7 bases each). The CDR3 spans 16 residues. The V gene's germline CDR1 is SGDLS and CDR2 YYNGEE. Trimming cost V 3 bases and J 3 bases, with 17 bases left between them. The CDR3 region has the DNA TGTGCCAGCAGCGCTGGGGGGGACAGAGAAACAGATACGCAGTATTTT. Protein: CASSAGGDRETDTQYF.

Only a few counts were recorded for this clonotype. This CDR3 reads CAIRNQGAPYEQYF. The CDR3 DNA reads as TGTGCCATCAGGAACCAGGGGGCGCCCTACGAGCAGTACTTC. The rearrangement uses TRBV10-3 and TRBJ2-7; TRBD1 aligns across 8 bases. Germline trimming cut 6 bases from V and 2 bases from J; bases unmatched to any gene: 6. Germline CDR1 reads ENHRY; CDR2 reads SYGVKD. This CDR3 contains 14 residues.

The chain links TRBV4-2 to TRBJ1-1, with 11 bases matching TRBD1. The CDR3 extends over 14 amino acids. The germline V gene has CDR1 LGHNA and CDR2 YNFKEQ. V was clipped by 3 bases and J by 7 bases; unmatched bases: 4. CDR3 bases: TGTGCCAGCAGCCAGGAGGGACAGGGGGTTGAAGCTTTCTTT. Its protein is CASSQEGQGVEAFF.

This chain uses TRBV7-2 with TRBJ1-1; 8 bases match TRBD1. The germline gives CDR1 SGHTA, CDR2 FQGNSA. V was pared by 5 bases and J by 11 bases, with 4 bases of the junction left unmatched. The CDR3 sequence is 11 residues long. The CDR3 sequence is CASSPNRGAFF. CDR3 sequence (DNA): TGTGCCAGCAGCCCGAACAGGGGGGCTTTCTTT.

With regard to this clonotype: At one end, the junction sequence differs from germline, possibly due to a read error. The rearrangement joins TRBV20-1 to TRBJ2-2; TRBD2 aligns across 11 bases. The germline CDR1 and CDR2 sequences are DFQATT and SNEGSKA (reference sequence). The CDR3 loop spans 15 amino acids. The CDR3 DNA reads as TGCAGTGCTGGCCGACTAGCGGGGCGCACCGGGGAGCGGTTTTTT. As protein: CSAGRLAGRTGERFF.

This clonotype was seen only a few times. The gene calls are TRBV4-3 and TRBJ2-5; TRBD1 agrees at 9 bases. Germline V gives CDR1 LGHNA, CDR2 YSLEER. The CDR3 contains 17 residues. Unmatched junction bases numbered 8, after V lost 1 base and J lost 2 bases. For the CDR3, the DNA is TGCGCCAGCAGCCAAGGGCGGGACAGGGATCTGCAAGAGACCCAGTACTTC. It codes for CASSQGRDRDLQETQYF.

The rearrangement joins TRBV18 to TRBJ2-7; D may be TRBD1 (5 bases). The length of the CDR3 is 17 residues. With 1 base removed from V and 0 bases from J, the gap between germline ends came to 16 bases. Germline values: CDR1 KGHSH, CDR2 LQKENI. This CDR3 reads CASSPLRAELSSYEQYF. In DNA form, the CDR3 reads TGTGCCAGCTCACCACTCAGGGCCGAACTTAGCTCCTACGAGCAGTACTTC.

V is TRBV3-1 and J is TRBJ1-5; no firm D call. The germline gives CDR1 LGHDT, CDR2 YNNKEL (reference sequence). The CDR3 is 13 residues long. V dropped 3 bases and J dropped 4 bases, with 7 bases sitting between them. The CDR3 spells CASSHHGNQPQHF. In nucleotides, the CDR3 is TGTGCCAGCAGCCATCATGGAAATCAGCCCCAGCATTTT.

The chain has TRBV4-1 and TRBJ2-7; D remains unclear. Germline V gives CDR1 MGHRA, CDR2 YSYEKL. This CDR3 is built from 18 residues. Trimming left V 0 bases short and J 3 bases short, with 21 bases between. CDR3 amino acids: CASSQDRPSWDVSYEQYF. CDR3 sequence (DNA): TGCGCCAGCAGCCAAGATCGGCCCTCCTGGGATGTGAGCTACGAGCAGTACTTC.

This sequence joins TRBV11-3 and TRBJ2-7; TRBD1 might be the D (6 bases). The CDR3 extends over 14 amino acids. The ends were cut back, 5 bases at V and 1 base at J, with 12 bases in the middle. CDR1 is SGHNT, CDR2 YENEEA, per germline. CDR3 residues: CASSIRQVSYEQYF. The DNA of the CDR3 is TGTGCCAGCAGCATCCGACAGGTGTCCTACGAGCAGTACTTC.

This chain uses TRBV29-1 with TRBJ2-5, with 13 bases lining up with TRBD2. CDR3 size: 12 residues. Losses at the gene ends were 5 bases for V and 12 bases for J; bases not matched to a gene: 6. The germline V gene has CDR1 SQVTM and CDR2 ANQGSEA. The DNA for the CDR3 is TGCAGCGTTCGGACTAGCGGGGGTTCTGAGTACTTC. It translates to CSVRTSGGSEYF.

The V call is TRBV6-2 or TRBV6-3, the J call TRBJ1-2; a weak D match, TRBD1 (6 bases). This CDR3 comprises 14 residues. The V gene's germline CDR1 is MNHEY and CDR2 SVGEGT. V was cut by 1 base and J by 6 bases, with 12 bases left in between. The CDR3: CASSYFGQGNGYTF. The DNA of the CDR3 is TGTGCCAGCAGTTACTTCGGGCAGGGGAATGGCTACACCTTC.

This chain joins TRBV18 and TRBJ2-7, with 11 bases identical to TRBD2. Germline V gene data show CDR1 as KGHSH and CDR2 as LQKENI. V shed 5 bases and J 2 bases; nucleotides not matched to a gene: 5. The CDR3 sequence is 15 residues long. This CDR3 reads CASSETSGATYEQYF. The DNA of the CDR3 is TGTGCCAGCTCAGAGACTAGCGGGGCAACCTACGAGCAGTACTTC.

The chain carries TRBV29-1 and TRBJ1-1, with D unresolved. The CDR3 spans 13 residues. Germline CDR1 is SQVTM and CDR2 is ANQGSEA. V was pared by 6 bases and J by 5 bases, with 16 bases between. The CDR3 nucleotides read TGCAGCGTCGTCGACCCCTTGGCAACTGAAGCTTTCTTT. This encodes CSVVDPLATEAFF.

This clonotype was seen more than once but under ten times. The chain combines TRBV2 with TRBJ1-5; D gene ambiguous. CDR1 SNHLY and CDR2 FYNNEI come from the germline V gene. Trimming took 3 bases from V and 2 from J, leaving 8 bases between them. The CDR3 contains 14 residues. The CDR3 DNA reads TGTGCCAGCAGTGATTGGTCGGGCAATCAGCCCCAGCATTTT. This encodes CASSDWSGNQPQHF.

This CDR3 reads CASSHYTGTDTQYF. The CDR3 DNA is TGTGCCAGCAGCCATTATACTGGCACAGATACGCAGTATTTT. This chain joins TRBV3-1 and TRBJ2-3; D is ambiguous. Between the trimmed V and J ends, which lost 3 bases and 1 base, there was a span of 8 bases. The germline V gene has CDR1 LGHDT and CDR2 YNNKEL (reference sequence). This CDR3 region has 14 residues.

V and J are TRBV4-2 and TRBJ2-4, with D possibly matching TRBD1 (5 bases). V was clipped by 4 bases and J by 0 bases, with 22 bases between them. The germline gives CDR1 LGHNA, CDR2 YNFKEQ. CDR3 length: 19 residues. This CDR3 reads CASSREARQQLLAKNIQYF. For the CDR3, the DNA is TGTGCCAGCAGCCGAGAGGCTAGACAGCAACTTTTAGCCAAAAACATTCAGTACTTC.